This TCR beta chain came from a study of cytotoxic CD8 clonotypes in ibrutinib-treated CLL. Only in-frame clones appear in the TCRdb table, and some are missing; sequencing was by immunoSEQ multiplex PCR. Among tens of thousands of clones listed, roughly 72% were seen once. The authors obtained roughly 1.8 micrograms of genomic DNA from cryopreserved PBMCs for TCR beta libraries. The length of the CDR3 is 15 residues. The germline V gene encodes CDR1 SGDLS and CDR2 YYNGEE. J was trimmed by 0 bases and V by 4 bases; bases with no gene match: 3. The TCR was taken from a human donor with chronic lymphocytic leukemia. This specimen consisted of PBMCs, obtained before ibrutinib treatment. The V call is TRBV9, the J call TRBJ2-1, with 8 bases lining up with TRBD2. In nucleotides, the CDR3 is TGTGCCAGCAGCACTAGCGGATCCTCCTACAATGAGCAGTTCTTC. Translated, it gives CASSTSGSSYNEQFF.